This passage covers 25 T cell receptor beta chains from one sample sequenced in a study of T cells after yellow fever vaccination (dated by TCRdb to between 2017 and 2020). The treatment or condition label on this specimen signifies: live attenuated yellow fever vaccine strain. Library preparation employed 5' RACE. For sequencing, an Illumina HiSeq 2500 was employed. TCRdb reprocessing: public reads trimmed at Q25 with fastp, clones called with MiXCR, in-frame beta chains kept. All rows with the same CDR3 protein become a single entry with the most common DNA and genes. This sample is represented by more than 90,000 distinct CDR3 sequences; 8% to 9.5% of them were singletons. About 25% of the sample goes to the ten largest clones. The sample here was CD8+ T cells sorted from PBMCs, taken 45 days after the yellow fever booster vaccination. The source of these receptors is a young man who received the YFV17D yellow fever vaccine.

To note about this clonotype: One base away lies a much larger clone, so this may be a sequencing read error. The chain joins TRBV29-1 to TRBJ2-3; TRBD2 agrees at 11 bases. The junction had 4 bases not matched to a gene; V was cut back by 7 bases and J by 7 bases. Looked up from germline, CDR1 is SQVTM and CDR2 is ANQGSEA. The CDR3 spans 12 residues. Here the CDR3 reads CSGGTSGNTQYF. DNA of the CDR3: TGCAGCGGCGGGACTAGCGGAAATACGCAGTATTTT.

This clonotype was recorded many times. The rearrangement joins TRBV24-1 to TRBJ2-3; 8 bases line up with TRBD2. The CDR3 is made up of 17 amino acids. CDR1 is KGHDR and CDR2 is SFDVKD in the germline V gene. V gave up 9 bases and J gave up 4 bases; unmatched junction bases: 17. For the CDR3, the DNA is TGTGCCACCGGCCGTAGAAAAGCGGGAGTCTCCCCAGATACGCAGTATTTT. Encoded protein: CATGRRKAGVSPDTQYF.

The rearrangement uses TRBV25-1 and TRBJ2-3; 10 nucleotides match TRBD2. After removal of 5 bases from V and 3 bases from J, the junction contained 5 bases not matched to a gene. The CDR3 is 15 residues long. Per the germline V gene, CDR1 is MGHDK and CDR2 is SYGVNS. CDR3 loop: CASSTLAGATDTQYF. In nucleotides, the CDR3 is TGTGCCAGCAGTACTCTAGCGGGAGCGACAGATACGCAGTATTTT.

This clonotype has at least ten counts. The rearrangement links TRBV6-6 to TRBJ2-1, with TRBD2 matching 11 bases. The CDR3 spans 13 residues. V gave up 10 bases and J gave up 6 bases; unmatched junction bases: 5. Germline V gene data show CDR1 as MNHNY and CDR2 as SVGAGI (reference sequence). CDR3: CAIPGLAANEQFF. CDR3 nucleotides: TGTGCCATTCCGGGACTAGCGGCCAATGAGCAGTTCTTC.

This clonotype was seen more than once but under ten times. The chain combines TRBV30 with TRBJ2-3, with unresolved D. The V end was cut by 2 bases, the J end by 1 base, with 10 bases between. CDR1 is GTSNPN, CDR2 SVGIG, per germline (reference sequence). The CDR3 contains 14 residues. The CDR3 nucleotides read TGTGCCTGGAGTTCCGCATACCGCACAGATACGCAGTATTTT. This translates into CAWSSAYRTDTQYF.

About this clonotype itself: A much more abundant neighbour one base away suggests this may be a read error. V usage is TRBV6-1 and J usage is TRBJ1-1; D is ambiguous. Germline V CDR1 and CDR2: MNHNS, SASEGT. The CDR3 is 13 residues long. CDR3 region: CASRGGMKTEAFF. Here the CDR3 DNA reads TGTGCCAGCAGAGGAGGCATGAAGACTGAAGCTTTCTTT.

This clonotype was counted ten times or more. This sequence joins TRBV25-1 and TRBJ2-7; D unclear. CDR3 size: 12 residues. Trimming stripped 2 bases from V and 5 bases from J, with 7 bases between. Germline V gene lookup returns CDR1 MGHDK and CDR2 SYGVNS. DNA for the CDR3: TGTGCCAGCAGTGAAAATCTCGACGAGCAGTACTTC. It codes for CASSENLDEQYF.

This clonotype occurred once. A single base separates this from a much larger clone, so it may be a read error. This chain links TRBV2 with TRBJ2-7; perhaps TRBD2 as D (6 bases). This CDR3 region has 14 residues. Germline values: CDR1 SNHLY, CDR2 FYNNEI. The CDR3 DNA follows: TGTGCCAGCAGTCCTCCTAGCGAAACCTACGCGCAGTACTTC. Its translation is CASSPPSETYAQYF. The full variable domain, rest sourced from reference TRBV2 and TRBJ2-7, is EPEVTQTPSHQVTQMGQEVILRCVPISNHLYFYWYRQILGQKVEFLVSFYNNEISEKSEIFDDQFSVERPDGSNFTLKIRSTKLEDSAMYFCASSPPSETYAQYFGPGTRLTVT.

This clonotype appeared many times. The chain is built from TRBV5-1 and TRBJ2-3; TRBD2 aligns across 8 bases. There are 15 residues in the CDR3. The V segment lost 7 bases and the J segment 0 bases; nucleotides outside the gene matches: 7. Germline CDR1 is SGHRS and CDR2 is YFSETQ. DNA for the CDR3: TGCGCCAGCCTTAGCGGGACTTCTAGCACAGATACGCAGTATTTT. Encoded protein: CASLSGTSSTDTQYF.

This chain links TRBV7-2 with TRBJ2-5, with D possibly being TRBD2 (6 bases). Germline assignment: CDR1 SGHTA and CDR2 FQGNSA. The CDR3 length is 13 residues. Trimming removed 8 bases from V and 5 bases from J, with 15 bases in between. CDR3 bases: TGTGCCAGCGCTAGGTGGGAGGTCGAGACCCAGTACTTC. Amino acid sequence: CASARWEVETQYF.

The chain recombines TRBV7-3 with TRBJ2-1; TRBD2 agrees at 14 bases. Germline lookup yields CDR1 SGHTA and CDR2 FQGTGA. The V and J ends lost 4 bases and 8 bases, in that order; junction bases with no gene match: 4. The CDR3 covers 15 residues. Here the CDR3 DNA reads TGTGCCAGCAGCTCAGAGGGACTAGCGGGAGATGAGCAGTTCTTC. It encodes CASSSEGLAGDEQFF.

This clonotype was counted at least ten times. The chain is built from TRBV24-1 and TRBJ2-2; D is uncertain. The CDR3 runs 14 residues. Trimming took off 0 bases at V and 6 bases at J, with 7 bases between the two ends. Germline assignment: CDR1 KGHDR and CDR2 SFDVKD. The CDR3 bases are TGTGCCACCAGTGATTTGATTAGCTCCGGGGAGCTGTTTTTT. Encoded protein: CATSDLISSGELFF.

Ten or more counts support this clonotype. J is TRBJ2-3 and V is TRBV4-3, with unresolved D. This CDR3 contains 13 residues. From germline, CDR1 is LGHNA and CDR2 YSLEER. With 2 bases removed from V and 2 bases from J, the gap between germline ends came to 5 bases. Here the CDR3 DNA reads TGCGCCAGCAGCCAATCAATCACAGATACGCAGTATTTT. Translation: CASSQSITDTQYF.

Many counts were recorded for this clonotype. The chain employs TRBV9 and TRBJ2-1, with D possibly matching TRBD2 (6 bases). This CDR3 is built from 15 residues. Germline V gives CDR1 SGDLS, CDR2 YYNGEE. V was pared by 3 bases and J by 6 bases, with 16 bases between. CDR3 amino acids: CASSGPGVGSNEQFF. The CDR3 DNA is TGTGCCAGCAGCGGACCGGGAGTAGGCTCCAATGAGCAGTTCTTC.

The chain joins TRBV10-2 to TRBJ2-7, with 7 positions matching TRBD1. The CDR3 has 13 amino acids. V lost 8 bases to trimming and J lost 0 bases; unmatched junction nucleotides: 4. Germline CDR1 and CDR2: WSHSY and SAAADI. CDR3 in amino acids: CASGGQNSYEQYF. CDR3 nucleotides: TGCGCCAGCGGGGGACAGAACTCCTACGAGCAGTACTTC.

The rearrangement joins TRBV12-3 or TRBV12-4 to TRBJ2-7, with 7 positions matching TRBD2. The CDR3 is made up of 15 amino acids. V shed 3 bases, J shed 4 bases, and the junction held 9 bases outside the gene matches. In DNA form, the CDR3 reads TGTGCCAGCAGTTTCGGGGGAGGGTTGGCATACGAGCAGTACTTC. It yields the protein CASSFGGGLAYEQYF.

The chain combines TRBV2 with TRBJ2-1, with 12 positions matching TRBD2. The CDR3 extends over 15 amino acids. J lost 4 bases, V lost 8 bases, and 6 bases had no gene match. Per germline, CDR1 SNHLY and CDR2 FYNNEI. The DNA for the CDR3 is TGTGCCAGCCAACTTGGACTAGCGGGATACAATGAGCAGTTCTTC. Translated: CASQLGLAGYNEQFF.

This clonotype was observed many times. The V and J genes are TRBV5-1 and TRBJ2-3; a possible D gene is TRBD2 (5 bases). V was trimmed by 0 bases and J by 9 bases, leaving 14 bases between them. The CDR3 runs 14 residues. The germline gives CDR1 SGHRS, CDR2 YFSETQ. The CDR3 region has the DNA TGCGCCAGCAGCTTGGGGACGGTGGAGGAGACGCAGTATTTT. Translating it yields CASSLGTVEETQYF.

This clonotype was seen more than once but under ten times. J is TRBJ2-1 and V is TRBV6-4; D gene uncertain. Trimming took off 5 bases at V and 11 bases at J, with 13 bases between the two ends. The germline CDR1 and CDR2 sequences are MRHNA and SNTAGT. This CDR3 spans 12 amino acids. The CDR3 is CASSPDEEQQFF. The CDR3 nucleotides read TGTGCCAGCAGTCCAGACGAAGAGCAGCAGTTCTTC.

By sample fraction, this clonotype is medium-sized (0.01 to 0.1%). The gene calls are TRBV12-3 or TRBV12-4 and TRBJ2-7, with D unresolved. Trimming stripped 4 bases from V and 1 base from J, with 2 bases between. The CDR3 extends over 11 amino acids. CDR3 residues: CASSSSYEQYF. CDR3 DNA sequence: TGTGCCAGCAGTTCGTCCTACGAGCAGTACTTC.

This clonotype was counted ten times or more. V is TRBV19 and J is TRBJ2-7; weak D call: TRBD1 (6 bases). The V gene lost 2 bases and the J gene lost 3 bases, with 14 bases spanning the gap. The length of the CDR3 is 15 residues. Germline values: CDR1 LNHDA, CDR2 SQIVND (reference sequence). Here the CDR3 DNA reads TGTGCCAGTAGTATATCTACAGGGTCAGGCTACGAGCAGTACTTC. It specifies CASSISTGSGYEQYF.

This clonotype has a handful of counts. J is TRBJ1-2 and V is TRBV29-1; no definite D call. Germline loops: CDR1 SQVTM, CDR2 ANQGSEA. With 1 base removed from V and 3 bases from J, the gap between germline ends came to 9 bases. This CDR3 contains 13 residues. The CDR3 sequence: CSVEASNDYGYTF. CDR3 in DNA: TGCAGCGTTGAAGCCAGCAACGACTATGGCTACACCTTC.

This clonotype was detected ten times or more. This chain joins TRBV4-2 and TRBJ2-3; D ambiguous. This CDR3 is built from 12 residues. Germline V CDR1 and CDR2: LGHNA, YNFKEQ. V lost 4 bases to trimming and J lost 2 bases, with 4 bases between them. The CDR3: CASSRDTDTQYF. CDR3 nucleotide sequence: TGTGCCAGCAGCCGGGACACAGATACGCAGTATTTT.

This clonotype was picked up many times. J is TRBJ2-1 and V is TRBV4-3, with 8 bases lining up with TRBD1. V shed 0 bases, J shed 6 bases, and the junction held 7 bases outside the gene matches. Germline assignment: CDR1 LGHNA and CDR2 YSLEER. The CDR3 is 16 amino acids. The CDR3 sequence is CASSQDRSRGLNEQFF. The CDR3 DNA follows: TGCGCCAGCAGCCAAGACCGGTCCAGGGGGCTCAATGAGCAGTTCTTC.

This clonotype was observed a few times. V is TRBV27 and J is TRBJ2-5; 16 bases fit TRBD2. There are 18 residues in the CDR3. Losses at the gene ends were 6 bases for V and 4 bases for J; bases not matched to a gene: 11. Germline loops: CDR1 MNHEY, CDR2 SMNVEV (reference sequence). The CDR3 protein is CASSAGLAGGPGIETQYF. The CDR3 DNA is TGTGCCAGCAGCGCGGGACTAGCGGGAGGGCCTGGTATAGAGACCCAGTACTTC.